This T cell receptor (beta chain) emerged from a study of monozygotic twins with inflammatory bowel disease. This CDR3 comprises 16 residues. The germline CDR1 and CDR2 sequences are MNHNS and SASEGT. Reprocessing the 5' RACE reads, TCRdb reports a single entry for every CDR3 protein and omits DNA. Here the sample table reports 140,000 to 150,000 distinct CDR3 sequences. J is TRBJ2-1 and V is TRBV6-1; TCRdb picks TRBD2, but there is no DNA to check that call. The sequencing sample was made of blood. This TCR was recovered from a human donor with ulcerative colitis or Crohn's disease, or a healthy co-twin of an affected twin (not recorded which). The CDR3 region is CASSPLTSASHNEQFF.